This T cell receptor beta chain was found in a study of blood T cell repertoires in COVID-19. Study overall: COVID-19 samples from acute and convalescent phases originated in the United States, Italy and Spain. Sources were T cells, B-cell-depleted T cells, or PBMCs; the material itself was cDNA or gDNA.

The J segment lost 2 bases and the V segment lost 2 bases, leaving 0 bases of the junction unmatched. The germline V gene encodes CDR1 MDHEN and CDR2 SYDVKM. The CDR3 covers 15 residues. Per the authors' pipeline: From reference gene primer amplification, estimates of nucleated cell counts were derived. Produced via immunoSEQ multiplex PCR; TCRdb's table is partial and in-frame only. Clonal size and the V and J genes are those of that table, whereas D and trimming came from the DNA. The sample lists hundreds of thousands of clones, approximately 79% occurring once. The source is a woman in her thirties or forties with active or convalescent COVID-19. The rearrangement uses TRBV28 and TRBJ1-5; 10 bases line up with TRBD1. Input material: peripheral blood. The CDR3 spells CASSLGTGGNQPQHF. The CDR3 region has the DNA TGTGCCAGCAGTTTAGGGACAGGGGGCAATCAGCCCCAGCATTTT.